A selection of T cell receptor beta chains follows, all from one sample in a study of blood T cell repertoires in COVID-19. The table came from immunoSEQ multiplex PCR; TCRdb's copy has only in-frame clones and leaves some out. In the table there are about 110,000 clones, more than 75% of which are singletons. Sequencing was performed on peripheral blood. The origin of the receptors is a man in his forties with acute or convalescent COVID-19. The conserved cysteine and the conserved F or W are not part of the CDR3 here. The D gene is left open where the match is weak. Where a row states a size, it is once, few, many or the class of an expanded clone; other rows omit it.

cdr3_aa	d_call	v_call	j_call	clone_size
ASTLATELYNEQF	.	TRBV11-2	TRBJ2-1	.
ASSEYGSGLRDTQY	TRBD2	TRBV10-1	TRBJ2-3	.
ASRLENRGLRMNTEAF	.	TRBV12-2	TRBJ1-1	.
ASSLGAGANQPQH	.	TRBV7-9	TRBJ1-5	.
ASSLRGLDLYGYT	.	TRBV7-8	TRBJ1-2	.
ASSQVSGAYEQY	.	TRBV4-1	TRBJ2-7	.
ASSLTGRTNYGYT	.	TRBV7-3	TRBJ1-2	.
ASSSQGGLGVNEQF	TRBD2	TRBV3-1/TRBV3-2	TRBJ2-1	.
ASRGAGVVSYGYT	.	TRBV6-5	TRBJ1-2	.
ASSEVGTGPYNSPLH	.	TRBV10-2	TRBJ1-6	.
ASMAAGHQPQH	.	TRBV2	TRBJ1-5	once